The 20 T cell receptor beta chains in this list originate from one sample, sequenced in a study of shared clonotypes between healthy human individuals. Generated by immunoSEQ multiplex PCR, the TCRdb table keeps only in-frame clones and is missing some. The data contain about 2 million clones, about 95% of them singletons. Terminally differentiated effector memory CD45RA+ cells were excluded from the naive CD8 cells, which were CD45RO-negative and positively selected for CCR7. Sequencing input: naive CD8+ T cells sorted from blood. The source is a man aged 18 to 29 in good health.

The V and J genes are TRBV30 and TRBJ2-1; possibly TRBD1 for D (6 bases). From germline, CDR1 is GTSNPN and CDR2 SVGIG (reference sequence). The CDR3 is 13 amino acids. V was cut by 8 bases and J by 3 bases, with 14 bases left in between. This chain's CDR3 is CAREGDNYNEQFF. CDR3 nucleotide sequence: TGTGCCAGAGAAGGGGACAACTACAATGAGCAGTTCTTC.

CDR3 DNA: TGCGCCAGCAGCCAAGTTTTCTCACAGGTTTTCAGTGAAAAACTGTTTTTT. Translation: CASSQVFSQVFSEKLFF. J is TRBJ1-4 and V is TRBV4-3; D might be TRBD1 (5 bases). Trimming removed 1 base at V and 7 bases at J, with 19 bases between. CDR1 is LGHNA, CDR2 YSLEER, per germline. The CDR3 is made up of 17 amino acids.

The chain is built from TRBV6-1 and TRBJ1-1; TRBD1 is a possible D gene (5 bases). The CDR3 is 14 amino acids. V was shortened by 6 bases and J by 3 bases, with 14 bases between the two germline ends. Germline lookup yields CDR1 MNHNS and CDR2 SASEGT. CDR3 sequence (DNA): TGTGCCAGCAGCCCAAGGTCAGGGTACACTGAAGCTTTCTTT. As protein: CASSPRSGYTEAFF.

V usage is TRBV27 and J usage is TRBJ2-7; possible D gene TRBD1, 5 bases. The CDR3 sequence is 12 residues long. Trimming left V 10 bases short and J 4 bases short, with 14 bases between. CDR1 and CDR2 (germline): MNHEY, SMNVEV (reference sequence). CDR3: CATAVSGYEQYF. CDR3 sequence (DNA): TGTGCCACAGCAGTTTCAGGGTACGAGCAGTACTTC.

The J gene is TRBJ2-3, the V gene TRBV7-9; D unclear. The V end lost 1 base, the J end lost 7 bases, and 12 bases lay between the germline ends. Germline-derived CDR1 and CDR2 are SEHNR and FQNEAQ (reference sequence). This CDR3 has 14 amino acids. The CDR3: CASSLEVESHTQYF. The DNA of the CDR3 is TGTGCCAGCAGCTTAGAGGTGGAGTCTCATACGCAGTATTTT.

The V gene is TRBV5-4, the J gene TRBJ2-7; D is unclear. Trimming removed 0 bases from V and 6 bases from J, with 13 bases in between. The germline CDR1 and CDR2 sequences are SGHNT and YYREEE (reference sequence). This CDR3 is 14 amino acids long. The DNA of the CDR3 is TGTGCCAGCAGCTTGGGCGAGGAGCCCCGCGAGCAGTACTTC. Residues: CASSLGEEPREQYF. Combining the CDR3 with reference TRBV5-4 and TRBJ2-7 gives the whole variable domain ETGVTQSPTHLIKTRGQQVTLRCSSQSGHNTVSWYQQALGQGPQFIFQYYREEENGRGNFPPRFSGLQFPNYSSELNVNALELDDSALYLCASSLGEEPREQYFGPGTRLTVT.

The genes are TRBV7-9 and TRBJ2-3, with TRBD2 matching 11 bases. From germline, CDR1 is SEHNR and CDR2 FQNEAQ (reference sequence). J lost 2 bases, V lost 0 bases, and 7 bases had no gene match. There are 18 residues in the CDR3. CDR3 DNA sequence: TGTGCCAGCAGCTTAGCGGCCGAGGGACTAGCGGTCACAGATACGCAGTATTTT. Translated, it gives CASSLAAEGLAVTDTQYF.

The chain couples TRBV15 to TRBJ2-1; D gene uncertain. Trimming pared 4 bases from V and 8 bases from J, leaving 12 bases between. This CDR3 has 13 amino acids. Germline-derived CDR1 and CDR2 are LNHNV and YYDKDF (reference sequence). DNA of the CDR3: TGTGCCACCAGCAAGGGCCTCACGGATGAGCAGTTCTTC. Protein sequence: CATSKGLTDEQFF.

This clone was detected once. This sequence joins TRBV5-6 and TRBJ1-2, with 10 bases aligning to TRBD1. This CDR3 contains 17 residues. CDR1 SGHDT and CDR2 YYEEEE come from the germline V gene. The junction had 11 bases not matched to a gene; V was cut back by 5 bases and J by 1 base. The CDR3 DNA is TGTGCCAGCAGTTCGGGACAGGGGACGGAGCTTAACTATGGCTACACCTTC. Protein: CASSSGQGTELNYGYTF.

V usage is TRBV6-5 and J usage is TRBJ1-2, with 9 bases identical to TRBD1. Germline assignment: CDR1 MNHEY and CDR2 SVGAGI. This CDR3 is built from 14 residues. V trimming: 5 bases; J trimming: 8 bases; junction bases outside the gene matches: 9. The CDR3 loop reads CASSPQTGGRGYTF. DNA of the CDR3: TGTGCCAGCAGTCCTCAGACAGGGGGGAGGGGCTACACCTTC.

The V gene is TRBV19, the J gene TRBJ2-3; the D gene is possibly TRBD1 (6 bases). Germline V gene sequence: CDR1 LNHDA, CDR2 SQIVND (reference sequence). V lost 3 bases to trimming and J lost 0 bases, with 13 bases between them. The CDR3 runs to 16 residues. The CDR3 is CASSIWDTSSTDTQYF. The CDR3 bases are TGTGCCAGTAGTATTTGGGACACATCTAGCACAGATACGCAGTATTTT.

The chain has TRBV11-2 and TRBJ2-2; D is ambiguous. Trimming pared 2 bases from V and 8 bases from J, leaving 12 bases between. Germline values: CDR1 SGHAT, CDR2 FQNNGV. The CDR3 runs to 14 residues. CDR3 loop: CASSLLVPPGELFF. Here the CDR3 DNA reads TGTGCCAGCAGCTTATTAGTCCCTCCAGGGGAGCTGTTTTTT.

The table lists this clone with a count of one. The chain employs TRBV11-1 and TRBJ2-6; possibly TRBD2 for D (6 bases). The germline V gene has CDR1 SGHAT and CDR2 FQDESV (reference sequence). Trimming pared 5 bases from V and 0 bases from J, leaving 17 bases between. There are 18 residues in the CDR3. The CDR3 DNA reads as TGTGCCAGCAGCCTCCCGGACTACCTGAGCTCTGGGGCCAACGTCCTGACTTTC. Its protein product is CASSLPDYLSSGANVLTF.

This chain links TRBV5-6 with TRBJ2-3; the match to TRBD2 covers 8 bases. Germline-derived CDR1 and CDR2 are SGHDT and YYEEEE. The CDR3 covers 16 residues. V trimming: 0 bases; J trimming: 3 bases; junction bases outside the gene matches: 6. The CDR3 loop reads CASSLGRGLETDTQYF. CDR3 nucleotides: TGTGCCAGCAGCTTGGGGAGGGGACTAGAGACAGATACGCAGTATTTT.

The rearrangement links TRBV6-5 to TRBJ2-7; 7 bases agree with TRBD1. This CDR3 has 16 amino acids. With V trimmed by 0 bases and J by 2 bases, 7 bases remained unmatched. In germline, CDR1 is MNHEY, CDR2 SVGAGI. CDR3 in amino acids: CASSYSTGSKTYEQYF. CDR3 sequence (DNA): TGTGCCAGCAGTTACTCGACAGGGTCAAAAACCTACGAGCAGTACTTC.

J is TRBJ1-1 and V is TRBV4-3; D is perhaps TRBD1 (5 bases). V shed 1 base and J shed 4 bases, with 10 bases lying between them. CDR1 and CDR2 from the germline V gene are LGHNA and YSLEER. This CDR3 is 14 amino acids long. CDR3 coding DNA: TGCGCCAGCAGCCAAGTTGCGGGGGGCACTGAAGCTTTCTTT. Translated, it gives CASSQVAGGTEAFF.

This sequence joins TRBV10-2 and TRBJ2-1; 9 bases are a match to TRBD2. The CDR3 has 15 residues. Germline V gene sequence: CDR1 WSHSY, CDR2 SAAADI. Germline trimming cut 3 bases from V and 8 bases from J; bases unmatched to any gene: 8. CDR3 in DNA: TGCGCCAGCAGTGACGCGCGCGGGGGGGATCATGAGCAGTTCTTC. Translation gives CASSDARGGDHEQFF.

The chain recombines TRBV28 with TRBJ1-1; a possible D gene is TRBD1 (5 bases). The CDR3 length is 16 residues. Germline loops: CDR1 MDHEN, CDR2 SYDVKM. Trimming cost V 8 bases and J 0 bases, with 19 bases left between them. The DNA of the CDR3 is TGTGCCAGCTCCTTACCCAGGGACGGCCTGAACACTGAAGCTTTCTTT. Protein: CASSLPRDGLNTEAFF.

The V call is TRBV5-4, the J call TRBJ2-1; TRBD2 agrees at 11 bases. CDR1 SGHNT and CDR2 YYREEE come from the germline V gene (reference sequence). The CDR3 is 16 amino acids. V gave up 1 base and J gave up 9 bases; unmatched junction bases: 9. The CDR3 loop is CASSLLLLAGDAEQFF. Here the CDR3 DNA reads TGTGCCAGCAGCTTGCTTTTACTAGCGGGAGACGCTGAGCAGTTCTTC.

The V and J genes are TRBV2 and TRBJ2-4; possible D gene TRBD1, 5 bases. The CDR3 totals 17 residues. V was pared by 4 bases and J by 0 bases, with 16 bases between. Looked up from germline, CDR1 is SNHLY and CDR2 is FYNNEI. The CDR3 spells CASSVEATALAKNIQYF. The CDR3, as DNA: TGTGCCAGCAGTGTTGAAGCGACAGCTTTAGCCAAAAACATTCAGTACTTC.